These T cell receptor beta chains were read from a single sample in a study of blood T cell repertoires in COVID-19. Sequencing used immunoSEQ multiplex PCR; TCRdb keeps in-frame clones, though not all of them. The sample lists under 150,000 clones, 65% to 90% occurring once. Sequences were obtained from PBMCs or T cells enriched from blood (not recorded which). These receptors all stem from a woman between 45 and 65 years old who had recovered from COVID-19. Each CDR3 is given with its conserved first and last residue. The order of the fields is V gene, J gene, clone size, D gene, CDR3 protein, CDR3 DNA. A D gene is named only where the DNA matches it firmly. Size tells how often a clone was seen (once, few, many) or the class of an expanded clone, and some rows leave it out.

V gene: TRBV19; J gene: TRBJ1-1; clone size: NA; D gene: NA; CDR3 protein: CASSPQGWTEAFF; CDR3 DNA: TGTGCCAGTAGTCCTCAGGGATGGACTGAAGCTTTCTTT
V gene: TRBV11-3; J gene: TRBJ2-7; clone size: NA; D gene: TRBD1; CDR3 protein: CASSFYRTGGYEQYF; CDR3 DNA: TGTGCCAGCAGCTTTTACCGGACAGGGGGCTACGAGCAGTACTTC
V gene: TRBV29-1; J gene: TRBJ2-1; clone size: NA; D gene: TRBD2; CDR3 protein: CSTGERGGNNEQFF; CDR3 DNA: TGCAGCACAGGAGAGCGGGGGGGAAACAATGAGCAGTTCTTC
V gene: TRBV15; J gene: TRBJ2-2; clone size: NA; D gene: NA; CDR3 protein: CATSRATGTGELFF; CDR3 DNA: TGTGCCACCAGCAGAGCCACTGGCACCGGGGAGCTGTTTTTT
V gene: TRBV12-5; J gene: TRBJ2-5; clone size: NA; D gene: TRBD1; CDR3 protein: CASGLGTGQETQYF; CDR3 DNA: TGTGCTAGTGGTTTGGGGACAGGGCAAGAGACCCAGTACTTC
V gene: TRBV6-5; J gene: TRBJ2-1; clone size: NA; D gene: NA; CDR3 protein: CASSWGGPYNEQFF; CDR3 DNA: TGTGCCAGCAGTTGGGGGGGCCCCTACAATGAGCAGTTCTTC
V gene: TRBV3-1/TRBV3-2; J gene: TRBJ2-7; clone size: NA; D gene: NA; CDR3 protein: CASSQDHPGTYVEQYF; CDR3 DNA: TGTGCCAGCAGCCAAGATCATCCAGGAACCTACGTTGAGCAGTACTTC
V gene: TRBV11-3; J gene: TRBJ2-7; clone size: NA; D gene: TRBD1; CDR3 protein: CASSLEGQELYEQYF; CDR3 DNA: TGTGCCAGCAGCTTAGAGGGACAGGAGCTCTACGAGCAGTACTTC
V gene: TRBV9; J gene: TRBJ1-1; clone size: NA; D gene: NA; CDR3 protein: CASSGAALGHLEAFF; CDR3 DNA: TGTGCCAGCAGCGGCGCCGCCCTGGGACATCTTGAAGCTTTCTTT
V gene: TRBV7-2; J gene: TRBJ1-1; clone size: NA; D gene: TRBD1; CDR3 protein: CASSPTGATEAFF; CDR3 DNA: TGTGCCAGCAGCCCCACAGGGGCCACTGAAGCTTTCTTT
V gene: TRBV19; J gene: TRBJ2-7; clone size: NA; D gene: TRBD1; CDR3 protein: CASSPTGGSPYEQYF; CDR3 DNA: TGTGCCAGTAGCCCAACAGGGGGAAGCCCCTACGAGCAGTACTTC
V gene: TRBV30; J gene: TRBJ1-2; clone size: NA; D gene: NA; CDR3 protein: CAWIRGGAGGYTF; CDR3 DNA: TGTGCCTGGATTCGTGGAGGGGCGGGAGGCTACACCTTC
V gene: TRBV5-1; J gene: TRBJ1-1; clone size: NA; D gene: NA; CDR3 protein: CASSLGESHTEAFF; CDR3 DNA: TGCGCCAGCAGCCTAGGCGAGAGCCACACTGAAGCTTTCTTT
V gene: TRBV9; J gene: TRBJ2-5; clone size: NA; D gene: TRBD2; CDR3 protein: CASSVGAGAETQYF; CDR3 DNA: TGTGCCAGCAGCGTAGGGGCGGGAGCAGAGACCCAGTACTTC
V gene: TRBV5-4; J gene: TRBJ1-1; clone size: NA; D gene: NA; CDR3 protein: CASSSLARNTEAFF; CDR3 DNA: TGTGCCAGCAGCTCGCTTGCCAGGAACACTGAAGCTTTCTTT
V gene: TRBV19; J gene: TRBJ1-2; clone size: NA; D gene: TRBD1; CDR3 protein: CASSLSGGSYGYTF; CDR3 DNA: TGTGCCAGTAGTTTATCAGGGGGCAGCTATGGCTACACCTTC
V gene: TRBV29-1; J gene: TRBJ1-5; clone size: NA; D gene: NA; CDR3 protein: CSVRGGLNQPQHF; CDR3 DNA: TGCAGCGTTCGGGGGGGTTTAAATCAGCCCCAGCATTTT
V gene: TRBV27; J gene: TRBJ2-5; clone size: NA; D gene: TRBD1; CDR3 protein: CASSFTGGTQYF; CDR3 DNA: TGTGCCAGCAGTTTTACAGGGGGGACCCAGTACTTC
V gene: TRBV7-8; J gene: TRBJ1-5; clone size: NA; D gene: NA; CDR3 protein: CASSLGDRNSNQPQHF; CDR3 DNA: TGTGCCAGCAGCTTAGGAGACAGAAATAGCAATCAGCCCCAGCATTTT
V gene: TRBV20-1; J gene: TRBJ2-1; clone size: NA; D gene: NA; CDR3 protein: CSAIDPTRSVNEQFF; CDR3 DNA: TGCAGTGCTATTGATCCCACTCGCTCCGTCAATGAGCAGTTCTTC
V gene: TRBV4-3; J gene: TRBJ2-2; clone size: NA; D gene: NA; CDR3 protein: CASSPRRANTGELFF; CDR3 DNA: TGCGCCAGCAGCCCTCGTCGGGCGAACACCGGGGAGCTGTTTTTT
V gene: TRBV10-3; J gene: TRBJ2-7; clone size: NA; D gene: TRBD2; CDR3 protein: CATGLAGGSSYEQYF; CDR3 DNA: TGTGCCACGGGACTAGCGGGGGGGAGCTCCTACGAGCAGTACTTC
V gene: TRBV7-3; J gene: TRBJ2-7; clone size: NA; D gene: TRBD1; CDR3 protein: CASSLTATGTYEQYF; CDR3 DNA: TGTGCCAGCAGCTTAACCGCGACAGGGACCTACGAGCAGTACTTC
V gene: TRBV7-3; J gene: TRBJ1-1; clone size: NA; D gene: NA; CDR3 protein: CASSLELGRTEAFF; CDR3 DNA: TGTGCCAGCAGCTTAGAACTCGGGAGGACTGAAGCTTTCTTT
V gene: TRBV3-1/TRBV3-2; J gene: TRBJ2-7; clone size: NA; D gene: TRBD2; CDR3 protein: CASSRGTSPTYEQYF; CDR3 DNA: TGTGCCAGCAGCCGGGGGACTAGCCCGACCTACGAGCAGTACTTC
V gene: TRBV11-2; J gene: TRBJ2-1; clone size: NA; D gene: TRBD2; CDR3 protein: CASSLTTSGSYNEQFF; CDR3 DNA: TGTGCCAGCAGCTTAACCACTAGCGGGTCCTACAATGAGCAGTTCTTC
V gene: TRBV4-1; J gene: TRBJ2-2; clone size: NA; D gene: NA; CDR3 protein: CASSQDGTPNTGELFF; CDR3 DNA: TGCGCCAGCAGCCAAGATGGTACACCTAACACCGGGGAGCTGTTTTTT
V gene: TRBV19; J gene: TRBJ1-1; clone size: NA; D gene: NA; CDR3 protein: CASSMGPEAFF; CDR3 DNA: TGTGCCAGTAGTATGGGCCCCGAAGCTTTCTTT
V gene: TRBV5-1; J gene: TRBJ2-1; clone size: once; D gene: TRBD1; CDR3 protein: CASSAPTGYNEQFF; CDR3 DNA: TGCGCCAGCAGCGCTCCGACAGGGTACAATGAGCAGTTCTTC
V gene: TRBV5-1; J gene: TRBJ1-2; clone size: NA; D gene: TRBD1; CDR3 protein: CASSSGTALSYGYTF; CDR3 DNA: TGCGCCAGCAGCTCGGGGACAGCCCTGAGCTATGGCTACACCTTC
V gene: TRBV9; J gene: TRBJ2-7; clone size: NA; D gene: TRBD1; CDR3 protein: CASSAGQRDEQYF; CDR3 DNA: TGTGCCAGCAGCGCGGGACAGAGGGACGAGCAGTACTTC
V gene: TRBV12-5; J gene: TRBJ1-1; clone size: NA; D gene: TRBD1; CDR3 protein: CASGLPWTGGTEAFF; CDR3 DNA: TGTGCTAGTGGTTTGCCTTGGACAGGGGGCACTGAAGCTTTCTTT
V gene: TRBV7-3; J gene: TRBJ2-7; clone size: NA; D gene: NA; CDR3 protein: CASRSVGTSSYEQYF; CDR3 DNA: TGTGCCAGCAGGTCCGTGGGGACTTCTTCCTACGAGCAGTACTTC
V gene: TRBV5-4; J gene: TRBJ1-1; clone size: NA; D gene: TRBD1; CDR3 protein: CASSWGQMNTEAFF; CDR3 DNA: TGTGCCAGCAGCTGGGGACAGATGAACACTGAAGCTTTCTTT
V gene: TRBV7-9; J gene: TRBJ2-7; clone size: NA; D gene: NA; CDR3 protein: CASSLVTYEQYF; CDR3 DNA: TGTGCCAGCAGCTTAGTCACTTACGAGCAGTACTTC
V gene: TRBV6-5; J gene: TRBJ1-2; clone size: NA; D gene: NA; CDR3 protein: CASGDSLYGYTF; CDR3 DNA: TGTGCCAGCGGGGACTCTCTTTATGGCTACACCTTC
V gene: TRBV19; J gene: TRBJ1-2; clone size: NA; D gene: NA; CDR3 protein: CASRQRNYGYTF; CDR3 DNA: TGTGCCAGTAGACAGAGAAACTATGGCTACACCTTC
V gene: TRBV2; J gene: TRBJ1-2; clone size: NA; D gene: NA; CDR3 protein: CAGRGEYYGYTF; CDR3 DNA: TGTGCCGGACGGGGGGAGTACTATGGCTACACCTTC
V gene: TRBV4-1; J gene: TRBJ1-2; clone size: NA; D gene: NA; CDR3 protein: CASSQPTGRGYGYTF; CDR3 DNA: TGCGCCAGCAGCCAACCTACAGGGAGAGGCTATGGCTACACCTTC
V gene: TRBV10-2; J gene: TRBJ1-5; clone size: NA; D gene: TRBD1; CDR3 protein: CASKGATGDVGNQPQHF; CDR3 DNA: TGCGCCAGCAAGGGGGCGACAGGGGATGTCGGCAATCAGCCCCAGCATTTT
V gene: TRBV5-1; J gene: TRBJ2-7; clone size: NA; D gene: TRBD1; CDR3 protein: CASSWGTGAYEQYF; CDR3 DNA: TGCGCCAGCAGCTGGGGGACAGGGGCCTACGAGCAGTACTTC
V gene: TRBV12-3/TRBV12-4; J gene: TRBJ2-3; clone size: NA; D gene: NA; CDR3 protein: CASSFQVTQYF; CDR3 DNA: TGTGCCAGCAGTTTTCAGGTTACGCAGTATTTT
V gene: TRBV14; J gene: TRBJ1-2; clone size: NA; D gene: NA; CDR3 protein: CASSLQGSYYGYTF; CDR3 DNA: TGTGCCAGCAGCCTACAGGGATCCTACTATGGCTACACCTTC
V gene: TRBV6-5; J gene: TRBJ2-7; clone size: NA; D gene: NA; CDR3 protein: CASSPRAGFSYEQYF; CDR3 DNA: TGTGCCAGCAGTCCCCGTGCAGGGTTCTCCTACGAGCAGTACTTC
V gene: TRBV7-6; J gene: TRBJ2-7; clone size: once; D gene: NA; CDR3 protein: CASSLGGRGEQYF; CDR3 DNA: TGTGCCAGCAGCTTAGGGGGCAGGGGCGAGCAGTACTTC
V gene: TRBV9; J gene: TRBJ2-5; clone size: NA; D gene: TRBD2; CDR3 protein: CASSPRGGGETQYF; CDR3 DNA: TGTGCCAGCAGCCCACGGGGGGGCGGGGAGACCCAGTACTTC
V gene: TRBV30; J gene: TRBJ2-1; clone size: NA; D gene: NA; CDR3 protein: CAWSVTGLFKFF; CDR3 DNA: TGTGCCTGGAGCGTAACAGGGTTGTTTAAGTTCTTC
V gene: TRBV30; J gene: TRBJ1-5; clone size: few; D gene: NA; CDR3 protein: CAWNTNSNQPQHF; CDR3 DNA: TGTGCCTGGAATACAAATAGCAATCAGCCCCAGCATTTT